This is a list of T cell receptor beta chains from one sample in a study of CD8+CD57+ T cells in acquired aplastic anemia. TCRdb reanalysed the reads using MiXCR and keeps one entry per CDR3 protein. The sample lists around 430,000 distinct CDR3 sequences, over 25% seen once, with 0.8% to 0.85% in the top ten. Sequencing input: sorted CD4+, CD8+, or CD8+CD57+ T cells (not recorded which) from PBMCs. The source of these receptors is a human donor with aplastic anemia. Both conserved end residues are part of each CDR3. The D gene is left open where the match is weak. Expanded clones get a size class; other rows say once, few or many, or leave the size out.

once	TRBV6-1	TRBJ2-1	NA	TGTGTCAGCAGTCCGTTGGATGAGCAGTTCTTC	CVSSPLDEQFF
few	TRBV7-9	TRBJ2-1	TRBD1	TGTGCCAGCAGTTCTGGACAGGGAAACCAGTTCTTC	CASSSGQGNQFF
NA	TRBV12-3/TRBV12-4	TRBJ2-1	NA	TGTGCCAGCAGTTTAACGGGGAGGACCTACAATGAGCAGTTCTTC	CASSLTGRTYNEQFF
NA	TRBV12-3/TRBV12-4	TRBJ1-1	NA	TGTGCCAGCAGCGGGAGATGGTTACCTGAAGCTTTCTTT	CASSGRWLPEAFF
NA	TRBV7-9	TRBJ1-2	NA	TGTGCCAGCTCACGGGGGGCCGACTATGGCTACACCTTC	CASSRGADYGYTF
NA	TRBV9	TRBJ2-5	TRBD2	TGTGCCAGCAGCGTTGCCCCGGGACTAGCTTTTTCAGTAGGTAGTCAAGAGACCCAGTACTTC	CASSVAPGLAFSVGSQETQYF
NA	TRBV9	TRBJ2-3	TRBD2	TGTGCCAGCAGCGTAGACCCAGCGGGAGGGCCCACAGATACGCAGTATTTT	CASSVDPAGGPTDTQYF
NA	TRBV10-3	TRBJ1-1	TRBD1	TGTGCCATCAGTGAGTTTTCACAGGGGGCAATTATGGGGACTGAAGCTTTCTTT	CAISEFSQGAIMGTEAFF
many	TRBV25-1	TRBJ2-1	NA	TGTGCCAGCAGTTTGACGTATTCCTACAATGAGCAGTTCTTC	CASSLTYSYNEQFF
few	TRBV30	TRBJ1-3	TRBD1	TGTGCCTGGCTGTGGGCAGGGGGCTCTGGAAACACCATATATTTT	CAWLWAGGSGNTIYF
many	TRBV29-1	TRBJ1-4	TRBD1	TGCAGCGGAAGAACCGGGACAGGGGCTGAAAAACTGTTTTTT	CSGRTGTGAEKLFF
many	TRBV2	TRBJ2-6	NA	TGTGCCAGCAGTGAAACCCAGGGTTCTGGGGCCAACGTCCTGACTTTC	CASSETQGSGANVLTF
many	TRBV5-6	TRBJ2-7	NA	TGTGCCAGCAGAAAAGCGGGCTACGAGCAGTACTTC	CASRKAGYEQYF
few	TRBV5-3	TRBJ2-4	NA	TGTGCCTCGCGGCGGGAAAACATTCAGTACTTC	CASRRENIQYF
NA	TRBV6-1	TRBJ2-3	TRBD2	TGTGCCAGCAGTGTTTCTAGCGGGGGCACAGATACGCAGTATTTT	CASSVSSGGTDTQYF
many	TRBV20-1	TRBJ2-6	NA	TGCAGTGCTGTAGGGGCTGGGGCCAACGTCCTGACTTTC	CSAVGAGANVLTF
NA	TRBV20-1	TRBJ2-5	NA	TGCAGTGCTAGTCGTACAGTACAAGAGACCCAGTACTTC	CSASRTVQETQYF
NA	TRBV20-1	TRBJ2-1	NA	TGCAGTGCTAGAGATCCCCCACAGGGCACCTCCAGGCAGTTCTTC	CSARDPPQGTSRQFF
NA	TRBV5-6	TRBJ1-6	TRBD1	TGTGCCAGCAGCTGGGACAGGTGGGGCAATTCACCCCTCCACTTT	CASSWDRWGNSPLHF
few	TRBV2	TRBJ2-2	NA	TGTGCCAGCAGCTTACAAGCAGACTCAAACACCGGGGAGCTGTTTTTT	CASSLQADSNTGELFF
many	TRBV7-9	TRBJ1-5	TRBD1	TGTGCCAGCAGCCTCGACAGGGAATGGACCCAGCATTTT	CASSLDREWTQHF
NA	TRBV30	TRBJ2-7	NA	TGTGCCTGGACCAGGTTTGGGGAGCAGTACTTC	CAWTRFGEQYF
NA	TRBV10-2	TRBJ1-3	NA	TGCGCCAGCAGGGCGGGACAACTCACGAACACCATATATTTT	CASRAGQLTNTIYF
many	TRBV19	TRBJ2-7	NA	TGTGCCAGTTCCCAGGGGCTATACGAGCAGTACTTC	CASSQGLYEQYF